This T cell receptor (beta chain) comes out of a study of OX40 agonist ivuxolimab in advanced cancers. Across the study: At doses from 0.01 to 10 mg/kg, patients were given intravenous ivuxolimab every 2 weeks. Overall study results and limits: Expanded clones belonging to CD8+ T cells outnumbered, on average, those of CD4+.

A remark on this clone: As yet, its antigen is unknown.

Profiling relied on immunoSEQ multiplex PCR, and the TCRdb table lists in-frame clones only, not all of them. The profile shows approximately 76,000 clones, 65% to 90% of them singletons. The ends were cut back, 2 bases at V and 4 bases at J, with 9 bases in the middle. The CDR3 contains 14 residues. Per the germline V gene, CDR1 is SGDLS and CDR2 is YYNGEE. The rearrangement uses TRBV9 and TRBJ2-2; TRBD2 might be the D (5 bases). The sample here was CD4+ or CD8+ T cells sorted from blood, taken in a trial of the OX40 agonist ivuxolimab. The TCR sequence derives from an adult with an advanced solid tumor such as melanoma, head and neck, liver or kidney cancer. The CDR3 protein is CASSVGGRTGELFF. CDR3 DNA: TGTGCCAGCAGCGTGGGCGGGCGCACCGGGGAGCTGTTTTTT.